This T cell receptor (beta chain) is drawn from a study of cytomegalovirus exposure and HLA in healthy donors. Findings of the study overall: An assumption of roughly uniform sequencing depth across donors underlay the presence/absence analyses. In vitro testing confirmed a few CMV-associated chains as specific for CMV antigens.

At collection, donors were nominally healthy, but unrecorded immune exposures were probable. Primers: 60 Vbeta forward and 13 Jbeta reverse. Data came from immunoSEQ multiplex PCR; TCRdb stores just in-frame clones and leaves some out. The data contain approximately 120,000 clones, less than 80% of them seen just once; the ten biggest clones take up approximately 3.5%. CDR3 length: 16 amino acids. CDR1 is SNHLY, CDR2 FYNNEI, per germline. The J segment lost 4 bases and the V segment lost 2 bases, leaving 5 bases of the junction unmatched. This clone was recorded a few times. Its specificity is not known.

The sequence was collected from a young man in good health and CMV-seronegative. The material sequenced was PBMCs. V usage is TRBV2 and J usage is TRBJ1-4; TRBD1 matches 9 bases. CDR3 region: CASSEWTGQGNEKLFF. The CDR3 coding sequence is TGTGCCAGCAGTGAATGGACGGGACAGGGTAATGAAAAACTGTTTTTT.